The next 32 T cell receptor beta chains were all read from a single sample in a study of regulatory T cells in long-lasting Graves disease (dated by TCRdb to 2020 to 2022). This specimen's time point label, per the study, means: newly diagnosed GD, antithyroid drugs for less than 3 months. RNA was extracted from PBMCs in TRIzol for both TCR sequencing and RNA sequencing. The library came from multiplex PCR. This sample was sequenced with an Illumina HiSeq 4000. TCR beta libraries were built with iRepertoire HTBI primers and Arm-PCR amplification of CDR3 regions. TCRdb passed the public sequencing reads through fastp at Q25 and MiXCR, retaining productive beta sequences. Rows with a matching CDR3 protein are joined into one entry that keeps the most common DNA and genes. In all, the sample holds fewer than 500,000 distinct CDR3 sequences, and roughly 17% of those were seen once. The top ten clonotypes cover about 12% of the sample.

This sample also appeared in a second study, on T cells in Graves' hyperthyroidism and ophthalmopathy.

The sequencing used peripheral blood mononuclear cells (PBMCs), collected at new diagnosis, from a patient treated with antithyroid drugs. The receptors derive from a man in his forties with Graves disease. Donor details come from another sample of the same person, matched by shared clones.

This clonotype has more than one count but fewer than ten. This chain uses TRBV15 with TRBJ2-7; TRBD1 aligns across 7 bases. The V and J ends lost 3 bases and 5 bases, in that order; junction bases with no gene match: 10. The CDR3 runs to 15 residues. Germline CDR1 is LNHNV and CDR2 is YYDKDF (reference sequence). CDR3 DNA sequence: TGTGCCACCAGCAGCAGTACAGGGGTTTACGACGAGCAGTACTTC. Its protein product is CATSSSTGVYDEQYF.

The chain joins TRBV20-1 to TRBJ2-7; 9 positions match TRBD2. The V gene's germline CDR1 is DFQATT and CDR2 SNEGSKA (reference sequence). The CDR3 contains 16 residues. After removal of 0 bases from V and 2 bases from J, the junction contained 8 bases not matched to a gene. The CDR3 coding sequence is TGCAGTGCTAGAGATTGGAAGCGGGAGGCTACCTACGAGCAGTACTTC. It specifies CSARDWKREATYEQYF.

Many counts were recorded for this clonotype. The CDR3 sequence is CASSYPQQGARLYEQYF. CDR3 bases: TGTGCCAGCAGTTACCCGCAACAGGGGGCGCGGTTATACGAGCAGTACTTC. This rearrangement joins TRBV6-9 to TRBJ2-7, with 9 bases identical to TRBD1. V gave up 3 bases and J gave up 4 bases; unmatched junction bases: 13. CDR3 length: 17 amino acids. The germline gives CDR1 MNHGY, CDR2 SVAAGI.

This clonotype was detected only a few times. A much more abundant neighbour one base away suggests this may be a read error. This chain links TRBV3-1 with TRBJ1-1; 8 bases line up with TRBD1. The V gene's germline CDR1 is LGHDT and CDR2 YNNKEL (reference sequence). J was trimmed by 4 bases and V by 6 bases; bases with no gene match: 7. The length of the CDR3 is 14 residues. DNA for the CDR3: TGTGCCAGCAGGAGACAGGGGATGAGCACTGAAGCTTTCTTT. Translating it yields CASRRQGMSTEAFF.

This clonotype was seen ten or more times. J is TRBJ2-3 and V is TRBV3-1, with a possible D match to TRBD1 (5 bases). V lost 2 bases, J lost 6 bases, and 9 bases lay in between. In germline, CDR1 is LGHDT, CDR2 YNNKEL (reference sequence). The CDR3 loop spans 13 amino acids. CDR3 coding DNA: TGTGCCAGCAGCCAAAATAAGGGGGATACGCAGTATTTT. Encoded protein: CASSQNKGDTQYF.

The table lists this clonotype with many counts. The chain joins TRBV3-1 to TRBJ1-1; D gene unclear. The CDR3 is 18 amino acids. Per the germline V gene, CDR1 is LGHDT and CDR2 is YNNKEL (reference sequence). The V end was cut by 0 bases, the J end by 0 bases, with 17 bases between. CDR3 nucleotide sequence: TGTGCCAGCAGCCAAGATACGTTGTCGGCAGGCGTGAACACTGAAGCTTTCTTT. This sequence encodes CASSQDTLSAGVNTEAFF.

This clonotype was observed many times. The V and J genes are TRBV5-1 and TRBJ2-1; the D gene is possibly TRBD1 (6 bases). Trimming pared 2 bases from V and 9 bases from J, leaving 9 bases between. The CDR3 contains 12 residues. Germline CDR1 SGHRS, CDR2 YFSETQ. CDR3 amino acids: CASSFTGPEQFF. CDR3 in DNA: TGCGCCAGCAGCTTTACAGGGCCTGAGCAGTTCTTC.

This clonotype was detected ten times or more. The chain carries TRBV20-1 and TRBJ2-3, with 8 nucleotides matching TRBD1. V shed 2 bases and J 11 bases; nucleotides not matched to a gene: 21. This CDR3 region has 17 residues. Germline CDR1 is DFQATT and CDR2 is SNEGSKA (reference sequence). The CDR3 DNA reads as TGCAGTGCTAGAATTCCCGGGACAGGCGACGCACGGTGGGGGCAGTATTTT. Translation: CSARIPGTGDARWGQYF.

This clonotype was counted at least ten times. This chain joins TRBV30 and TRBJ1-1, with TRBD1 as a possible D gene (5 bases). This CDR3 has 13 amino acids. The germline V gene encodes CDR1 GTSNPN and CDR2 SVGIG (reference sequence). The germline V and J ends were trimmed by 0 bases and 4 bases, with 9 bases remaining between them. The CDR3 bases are TGTGCCTGGAGTGTAATGGGGGGCACTGAAGCTTTCTTT. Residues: CAWSVMGGTEAFF.

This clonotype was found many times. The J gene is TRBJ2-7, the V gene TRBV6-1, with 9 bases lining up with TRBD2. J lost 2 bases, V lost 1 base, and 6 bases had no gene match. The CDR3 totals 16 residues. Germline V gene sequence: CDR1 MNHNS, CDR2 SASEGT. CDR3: CASSEVSSGNAYEQYF. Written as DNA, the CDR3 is TGTGCCAGCAGTGAAGTGTCTAGCGGGAACGCCTACGAGCAGTACTTC.

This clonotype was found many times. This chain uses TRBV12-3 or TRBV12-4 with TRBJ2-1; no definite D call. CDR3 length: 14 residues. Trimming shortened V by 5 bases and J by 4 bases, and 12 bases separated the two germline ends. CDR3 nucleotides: TGTGCCAGCAGTGGACCTGTCGGATACAATGAGCAGTTCTTC. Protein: CASSGPVGYNEQFF.

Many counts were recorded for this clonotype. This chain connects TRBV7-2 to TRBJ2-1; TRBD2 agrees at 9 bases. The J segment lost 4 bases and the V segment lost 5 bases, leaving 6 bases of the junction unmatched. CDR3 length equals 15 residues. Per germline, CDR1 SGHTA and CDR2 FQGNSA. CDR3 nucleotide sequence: TGTGCCAGCAGCCAATTAGCGGGAGTGTACAATGAGCAGTTCTTC. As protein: CASSQLAGVYNEQFF.

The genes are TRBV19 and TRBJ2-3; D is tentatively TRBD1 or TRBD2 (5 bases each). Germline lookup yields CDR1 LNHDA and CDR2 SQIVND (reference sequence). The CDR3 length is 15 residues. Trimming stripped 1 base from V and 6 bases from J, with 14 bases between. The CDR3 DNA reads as TGTGCCAGTAGTATAGGGCAGGGACCACTGGATACGCAGTATTTT. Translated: CASSIGQGPLDTQYF.

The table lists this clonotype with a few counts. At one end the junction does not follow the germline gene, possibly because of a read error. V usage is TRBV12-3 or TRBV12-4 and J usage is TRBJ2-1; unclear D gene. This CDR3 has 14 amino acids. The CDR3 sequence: CASSLVASHNEQFF. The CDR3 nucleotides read TGTGCCAGCAGTTTAGTGGCCTCCCACAATGAGCAGTTCTTC.

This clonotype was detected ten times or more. The CDR3 DNA reads TGCAGTGCTAGAGCGGGAGGGCCTGATGAGCAGTTCTTC. Its protein product is CSARAGGPDEQFF. The chain employs TRBV20-1 and TRBJ2-1; 8 bases match TRBD2. Germline V gene sequence: CDR1 DFQATT, CDR2 SNEGSKA (reference sequence). J lost 8 bases, V lost 1 base, and 4 bases had no gene match. The CDR3 runs 13 residues.

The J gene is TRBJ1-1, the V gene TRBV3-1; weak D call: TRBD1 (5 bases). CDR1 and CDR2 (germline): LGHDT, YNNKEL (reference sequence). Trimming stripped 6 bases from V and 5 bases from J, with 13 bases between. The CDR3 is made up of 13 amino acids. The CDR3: CASRKVGVTEAFF. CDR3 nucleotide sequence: TGTGCCAGCAGGAAGGTGGGGGTAACTGAAGCTTTCTTT.

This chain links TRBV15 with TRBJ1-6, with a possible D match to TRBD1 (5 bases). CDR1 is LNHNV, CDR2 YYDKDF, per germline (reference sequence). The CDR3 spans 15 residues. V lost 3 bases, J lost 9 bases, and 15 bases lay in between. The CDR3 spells CATSSPGAGSSPLHF. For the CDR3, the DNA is TGTGCCACCAGCAGTCCCGGGGCCGGGTCTTCACCCCTCCACTTT. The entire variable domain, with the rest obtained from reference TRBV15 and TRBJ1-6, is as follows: DAMVIQNPRYQVTQFGKPVTLSCSQTLNHNVMYWYQQKSSQAPKLLFHYYDKDFNNEADTPDNFQSRRPNTSFCFLDIRSPGLGDTAMYLCATSSPGAGSSPLHFGNGTRLTVT.

The CDR3 is CASSGGADRSNEQFF. The CDR3 bases are TGTGCCAGCAGTGGTGGGGCGGACAGGAGCAATGAGCAGTTCTTC. The V call is TRBV27, the J call TRBJ2-1; TRBD1 agrees at 7 bases. This CDR3 is built from 15 residues. Trimming took 5 bases from V and 6 from J; bases not matched to a gene: 10. The germline V gene has CDR1 MNHEY and CDR2 SMNVEV (reference sequence).

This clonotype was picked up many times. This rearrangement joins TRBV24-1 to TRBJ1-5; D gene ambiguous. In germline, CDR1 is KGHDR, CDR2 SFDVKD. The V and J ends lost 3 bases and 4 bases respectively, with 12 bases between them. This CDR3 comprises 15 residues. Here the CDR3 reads CATSDPYEENQPQHF. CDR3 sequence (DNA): TGTGCCACCAGTGATCCCTACGAGGAGAATCAGCCCCAGCATTTT.

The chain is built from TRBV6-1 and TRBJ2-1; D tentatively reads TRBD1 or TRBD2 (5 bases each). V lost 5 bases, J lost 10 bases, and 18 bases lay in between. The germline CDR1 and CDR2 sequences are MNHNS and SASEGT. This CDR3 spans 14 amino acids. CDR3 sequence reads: CASSPYGTSEEQFF. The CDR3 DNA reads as TGTGCCAGCAGTCCTTACGGGACGTCGGAAGAGCAGTTCTTC.

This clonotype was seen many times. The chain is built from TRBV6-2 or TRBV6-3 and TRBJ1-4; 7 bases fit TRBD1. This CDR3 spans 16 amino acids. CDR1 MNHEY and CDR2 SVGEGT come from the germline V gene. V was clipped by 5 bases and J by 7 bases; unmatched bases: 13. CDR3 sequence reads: CASSEGGQAGGEKLFF. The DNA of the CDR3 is TGTGCCAGCAGTGAAGGAGGACAGGCTGGAGGTGAAAAACTGTTTTTT.

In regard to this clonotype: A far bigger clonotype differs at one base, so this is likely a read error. The CDR3 DNA reads TGCGCCAGCAGCACGGGACAGAATCGCACAGATACGCAGTATTTT. Residues: CASSTGQNRTDTQYF. The chain has TRBV5-5 and TRBJ2-3, with TRBD1 matching over 7 bases. From germline, CDR1 is SGHKS and CDR2 YYEKEE (reference sequence). CDR3 length equals 15 residues.

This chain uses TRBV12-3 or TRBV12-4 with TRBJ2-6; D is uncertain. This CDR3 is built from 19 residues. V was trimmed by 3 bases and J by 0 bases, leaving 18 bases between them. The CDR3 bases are TGTGCCAGCAGTTTTATGTGGGATCGACCTAACTCTGGGGCCAACGTCCTGACTTTC. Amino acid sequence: CASSFMWDRPNSGANVLTF.

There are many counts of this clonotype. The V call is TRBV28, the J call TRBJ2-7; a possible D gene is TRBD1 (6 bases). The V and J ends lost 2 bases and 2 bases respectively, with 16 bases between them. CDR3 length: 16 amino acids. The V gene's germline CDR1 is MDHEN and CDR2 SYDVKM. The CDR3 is CASSLGDGTTAYEQYF. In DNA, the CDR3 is TGTGCCAGCAGTTTAGGGGACGGGACAACAGCCTACGAGCAGTACTTC. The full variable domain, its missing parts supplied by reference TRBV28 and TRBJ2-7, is DVKVTQSSRYLVKRTGEKVFLECVQDMDHENMFWYRQDPGLGLRLIYFSYDVKMKEKGDIPEGYSVSREKKERFSLILESASTNQTSMYLCASSLGDGTTAYEQYFGPGTRLTVT.

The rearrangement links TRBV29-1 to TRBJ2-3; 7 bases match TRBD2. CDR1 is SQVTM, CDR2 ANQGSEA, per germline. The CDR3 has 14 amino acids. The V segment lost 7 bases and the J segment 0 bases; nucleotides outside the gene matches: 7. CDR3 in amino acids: CSADAGASTDTQYF. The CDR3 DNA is TGCAGCGCTGACGCGGGAGCTAGCACAGATACGCAGTATTTT.

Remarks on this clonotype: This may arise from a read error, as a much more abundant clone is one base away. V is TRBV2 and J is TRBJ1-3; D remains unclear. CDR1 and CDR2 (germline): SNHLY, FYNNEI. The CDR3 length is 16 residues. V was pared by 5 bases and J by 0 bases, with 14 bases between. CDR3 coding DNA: TGTGCCAGCAGTCCTTTCGTTGACCGCTCTGGAAACACCATATATTTT. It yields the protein CASSPFVDRSGNTIYF. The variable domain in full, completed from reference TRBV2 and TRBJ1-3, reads EPEVTQTPSHQVTQMGQEVILRCVPISNHLYFYWYRQILGQKVEFLVSFYNNEISEKSEIFDDQFSVERPDGSNFTLKIRSTKLEDSAMYFCASSPFVDRSGNTIYFGEGSWLTVV.

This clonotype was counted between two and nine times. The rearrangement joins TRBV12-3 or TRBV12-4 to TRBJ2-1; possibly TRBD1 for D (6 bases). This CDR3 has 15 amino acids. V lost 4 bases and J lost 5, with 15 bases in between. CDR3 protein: CASSSLSGQHNEQFF. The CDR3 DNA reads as TGTGCCAGCAGTTCCTTGTCGGGACAACACAATGAGCAGTTCTTC.

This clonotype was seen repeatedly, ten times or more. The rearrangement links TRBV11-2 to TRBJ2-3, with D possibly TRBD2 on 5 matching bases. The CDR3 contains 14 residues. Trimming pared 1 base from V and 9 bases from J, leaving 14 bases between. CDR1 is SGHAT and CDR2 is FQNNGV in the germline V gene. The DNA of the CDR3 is TGTGCCAGCAGCTTAGGCGGGCAGGTTCGAACGCAGTATTTT. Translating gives CASSLGGQVRTQYF.

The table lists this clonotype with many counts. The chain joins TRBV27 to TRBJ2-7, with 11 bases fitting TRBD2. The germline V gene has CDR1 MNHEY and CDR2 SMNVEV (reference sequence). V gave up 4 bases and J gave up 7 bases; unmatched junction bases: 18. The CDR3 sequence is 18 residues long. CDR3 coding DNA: TGTGCCAGCAGTTCTCCCAGGGGCGGTTCTAGCGGGAGGAGGGAGCAGTACTTC. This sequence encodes CASSSPRGGSSGRREQYF.

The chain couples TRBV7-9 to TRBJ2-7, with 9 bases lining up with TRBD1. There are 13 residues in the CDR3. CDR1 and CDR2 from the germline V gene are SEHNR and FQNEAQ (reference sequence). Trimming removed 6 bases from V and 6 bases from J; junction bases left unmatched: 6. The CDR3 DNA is TGTGCCAGCAGAGGACAGGGGATGGGCGAGCAGTACTTC. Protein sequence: CASRGQGMGEQYF.

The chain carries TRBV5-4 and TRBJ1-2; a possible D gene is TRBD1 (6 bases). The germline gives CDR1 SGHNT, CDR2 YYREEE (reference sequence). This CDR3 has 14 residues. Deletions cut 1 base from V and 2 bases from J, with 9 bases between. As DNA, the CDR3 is TGTGCCAGCAGCTTGCAGGGGCAGAACTATGGCTACACCTTC. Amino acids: CASSLQGQNYGYTF.

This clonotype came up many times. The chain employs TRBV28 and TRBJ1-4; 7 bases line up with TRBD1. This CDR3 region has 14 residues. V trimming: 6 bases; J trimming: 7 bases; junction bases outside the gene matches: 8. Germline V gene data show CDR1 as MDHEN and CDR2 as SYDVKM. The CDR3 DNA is TGTGCCAGCAGGATCGACAGGGTTGGTGAAAAACTGTTTTTT. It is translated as CASRIDRVGEKLFF.